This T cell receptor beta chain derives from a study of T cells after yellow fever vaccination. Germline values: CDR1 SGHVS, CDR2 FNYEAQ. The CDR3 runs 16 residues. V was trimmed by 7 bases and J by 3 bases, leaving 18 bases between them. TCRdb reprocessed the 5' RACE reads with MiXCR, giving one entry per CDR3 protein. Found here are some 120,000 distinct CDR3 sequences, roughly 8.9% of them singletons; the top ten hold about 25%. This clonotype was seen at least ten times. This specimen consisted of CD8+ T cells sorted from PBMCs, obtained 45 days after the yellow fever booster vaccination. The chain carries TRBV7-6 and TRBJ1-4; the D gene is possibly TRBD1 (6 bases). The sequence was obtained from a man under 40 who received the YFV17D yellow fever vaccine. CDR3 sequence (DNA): TGTGCCAGCACCTCGTCCGCGACAGGCCCTAATGAAAAACTGTTTTTT. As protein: CASTSSATGPNEKLFF.